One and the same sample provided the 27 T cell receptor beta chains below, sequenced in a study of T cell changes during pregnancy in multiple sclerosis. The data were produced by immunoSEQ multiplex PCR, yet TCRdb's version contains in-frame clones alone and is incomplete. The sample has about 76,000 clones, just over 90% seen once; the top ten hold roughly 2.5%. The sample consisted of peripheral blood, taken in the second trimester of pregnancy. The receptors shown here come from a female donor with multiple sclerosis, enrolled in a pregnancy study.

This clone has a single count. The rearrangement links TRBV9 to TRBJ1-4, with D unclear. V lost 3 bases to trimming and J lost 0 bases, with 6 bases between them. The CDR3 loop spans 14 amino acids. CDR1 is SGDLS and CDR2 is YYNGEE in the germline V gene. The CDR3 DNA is TGTGCCAGCAGCGGGGGAGCAACTAATGAAAAACTGTTTTTT. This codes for CASSGGATNEKLFF.

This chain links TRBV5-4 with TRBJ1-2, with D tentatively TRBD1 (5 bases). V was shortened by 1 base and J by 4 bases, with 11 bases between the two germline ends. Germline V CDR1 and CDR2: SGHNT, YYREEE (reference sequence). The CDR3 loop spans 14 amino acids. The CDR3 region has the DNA TGTGCCAGCAGCTTGAGGGAGGGGATCTATGGCTACACCTTC. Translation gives CASSLREGIYGYTF.

The CDR3 protein is CASSQETVVYGYTF. CDR3 DNA: TGTGCCAGCAGCCAAGAAACAGTAGTCTATGGCTACACCTTC. The chain couples TRBV7-8 to TRBJ1-2, with no clear D. V was pared by 5 bases and J by 4 bases, with 14 bases between. CDR3 length: 14 amino acids. The germline V gene has CDR1 SGHVS and CDR2 FQNEAQ.

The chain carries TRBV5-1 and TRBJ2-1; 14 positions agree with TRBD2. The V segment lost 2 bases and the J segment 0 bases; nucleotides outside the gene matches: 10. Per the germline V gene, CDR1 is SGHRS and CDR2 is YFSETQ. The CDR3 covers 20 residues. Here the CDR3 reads CASSFPGLAGGPSSYNEQFF. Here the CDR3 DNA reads TGCGCCAGCAGCTTCCCCGGACTAGCGGGGGGCCCCAGCTCCTACAATGAGCAGTTCTTC.

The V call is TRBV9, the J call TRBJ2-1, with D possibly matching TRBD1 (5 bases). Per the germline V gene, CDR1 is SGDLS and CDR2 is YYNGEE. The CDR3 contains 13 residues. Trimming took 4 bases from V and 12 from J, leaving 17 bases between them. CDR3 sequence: CASSPLEGAAQFF. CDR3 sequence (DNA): TGTGCCAGCAGCCCCCTAGAAGGGGCTGCGCAGTTCTTC.

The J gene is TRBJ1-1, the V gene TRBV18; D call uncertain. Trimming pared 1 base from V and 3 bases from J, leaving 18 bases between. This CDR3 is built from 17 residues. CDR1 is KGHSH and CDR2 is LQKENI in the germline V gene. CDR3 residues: CASSPLPTGRRDTEAFF. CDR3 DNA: TGTGCCAGCTCACCACTCCCAACTGGGAGGAGAGACACTGAAGCTTTCTTT.

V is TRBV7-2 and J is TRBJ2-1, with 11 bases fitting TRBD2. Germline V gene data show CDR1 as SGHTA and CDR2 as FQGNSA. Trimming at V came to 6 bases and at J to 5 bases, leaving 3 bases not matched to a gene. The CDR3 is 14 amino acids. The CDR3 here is CASRGLAANNEQFF. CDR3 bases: TGTGCCAGCAGGGGACTAGCGGCAAACAATGAGCAGTTCTTC.

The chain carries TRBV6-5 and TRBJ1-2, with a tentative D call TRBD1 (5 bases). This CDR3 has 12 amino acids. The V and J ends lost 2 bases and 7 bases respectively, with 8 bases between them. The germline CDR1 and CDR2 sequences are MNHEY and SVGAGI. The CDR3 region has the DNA TGTGCCAGCAGTTACGAAGGGGTTGGCTACACCTTC. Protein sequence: CASSYEGVGYTF.

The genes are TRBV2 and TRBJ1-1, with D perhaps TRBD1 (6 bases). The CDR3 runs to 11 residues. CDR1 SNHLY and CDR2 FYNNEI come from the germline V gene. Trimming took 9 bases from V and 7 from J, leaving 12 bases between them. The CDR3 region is CARTTGFEAFF. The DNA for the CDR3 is TGTGCCAGAACCACAGGGTTTGAAGCTTTCTTT.

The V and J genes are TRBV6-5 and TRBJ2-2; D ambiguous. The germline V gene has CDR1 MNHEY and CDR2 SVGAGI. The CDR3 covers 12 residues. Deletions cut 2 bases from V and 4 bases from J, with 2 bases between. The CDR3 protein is CASSYLTGELFF. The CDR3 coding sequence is TGTGCCAGCAGTTACCTCACCGGGGAGCTGTTTTTT.

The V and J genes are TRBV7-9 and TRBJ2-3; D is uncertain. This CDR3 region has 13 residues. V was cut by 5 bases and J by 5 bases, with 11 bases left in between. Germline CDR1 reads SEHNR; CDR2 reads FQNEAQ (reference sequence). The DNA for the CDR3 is TGTGCCAGCAGCCCGCATGAGGTAGATACGCAGTATTTT. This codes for CASSPHEVDTQYF.

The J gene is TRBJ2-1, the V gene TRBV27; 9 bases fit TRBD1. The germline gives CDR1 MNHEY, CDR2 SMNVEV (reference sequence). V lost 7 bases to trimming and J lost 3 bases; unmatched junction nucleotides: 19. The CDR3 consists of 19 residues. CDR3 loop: CASTLLRTTGTGIYNEQFF. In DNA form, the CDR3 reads TGTGCCAGCACCTTACTGCGTACGACCGGGACAGGGATCTACAATGAGCAGTTCTTC.

CDR3 DNA sequence: TGTGCCAGCAGCCCCCAGGACAGCCCATCCCATGGCTACACCTTC. Residues: CASSPQDSPSHGYTF. The chain is built from TRBV9 and TRBJ1-2, with D possibly TRBD1 on 6 matching bases. V dropped 4 bases and J dropped 6 bases, with 19 bases sitting between them. The CDR3 totals 15 residues. Germline assignment: CDR1 SGDLS and CDR2 YYNGEE.

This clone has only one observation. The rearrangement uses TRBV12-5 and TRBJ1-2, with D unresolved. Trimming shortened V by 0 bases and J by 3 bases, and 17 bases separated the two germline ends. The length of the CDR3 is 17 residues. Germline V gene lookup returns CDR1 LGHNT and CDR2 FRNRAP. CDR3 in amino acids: CASGLVLSDGGDYGYTF. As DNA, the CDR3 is TGTGCTAGTGGTTTGGTACTCTCGGATGGAGGCGACTATGGCTACACCTTC. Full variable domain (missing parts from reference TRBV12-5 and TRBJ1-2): DARVTQTPRHKVTEMGQEVTMRCQPILGHNTVFWYRQTMMQGLELLAYFRNRAPLDDSGMPKDRFSAEMPDATLATLKIQPSEPRDSAVYFCASGLVLSDGGDYGYTFGSGTRLTVV.

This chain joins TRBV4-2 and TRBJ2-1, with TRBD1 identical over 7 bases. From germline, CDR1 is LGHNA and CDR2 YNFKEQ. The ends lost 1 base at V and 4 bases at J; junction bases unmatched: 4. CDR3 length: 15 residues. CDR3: CASSQVTGRYNEQFF. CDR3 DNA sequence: TGTGCCAGCAGCCAAGTGACAGGGCGGTACAATGAGCAGTTCTTC.

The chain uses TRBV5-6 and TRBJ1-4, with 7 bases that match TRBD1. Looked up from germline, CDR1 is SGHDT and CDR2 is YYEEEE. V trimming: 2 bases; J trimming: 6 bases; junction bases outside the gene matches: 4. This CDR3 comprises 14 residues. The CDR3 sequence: CASSFTGVHEKLFF. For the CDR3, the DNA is TGTGCCAGCAGCTTTACAGGGGTCCATGAAAAACTGTTTTTT.

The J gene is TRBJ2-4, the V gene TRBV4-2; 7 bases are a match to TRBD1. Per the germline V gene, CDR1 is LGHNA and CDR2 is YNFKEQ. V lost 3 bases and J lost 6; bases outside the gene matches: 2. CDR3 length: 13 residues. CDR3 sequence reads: CASSHRQGNIQYF. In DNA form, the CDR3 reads TGTGCCAGCAGCCATCGACAGGGAAACATTCAGTACTTC.

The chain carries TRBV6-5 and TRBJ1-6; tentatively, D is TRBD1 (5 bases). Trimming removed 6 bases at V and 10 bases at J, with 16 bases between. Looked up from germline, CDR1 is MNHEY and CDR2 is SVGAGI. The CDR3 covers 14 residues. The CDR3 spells CASSRRDLGSPLHF. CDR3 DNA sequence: TGTGCCAGCAGCCGACGGGACTTGGGGTCACCCCTCCACTTT.

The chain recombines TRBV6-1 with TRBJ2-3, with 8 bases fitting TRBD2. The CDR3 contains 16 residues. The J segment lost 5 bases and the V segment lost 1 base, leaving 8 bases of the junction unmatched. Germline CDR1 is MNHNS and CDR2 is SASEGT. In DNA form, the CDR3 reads TGTGCCAGCAGTGAAGTTGAGCGGGGGTTAGAAGATACGCAGTATTTT. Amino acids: CASSEVERGLEDTQYF.

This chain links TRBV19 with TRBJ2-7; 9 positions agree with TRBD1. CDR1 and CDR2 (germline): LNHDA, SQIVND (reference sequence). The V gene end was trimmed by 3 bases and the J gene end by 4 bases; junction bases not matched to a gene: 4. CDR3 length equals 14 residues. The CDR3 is CASSIGDRVYEQYF. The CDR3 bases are TGTGCCAGTAGTATTGGGGACAGGGTTTACGAGCAGTACTTC.

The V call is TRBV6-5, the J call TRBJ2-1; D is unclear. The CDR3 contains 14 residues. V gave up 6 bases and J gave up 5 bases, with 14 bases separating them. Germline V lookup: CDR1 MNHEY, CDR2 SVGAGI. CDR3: CASSRLLADNEQFF. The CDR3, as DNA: TGTGCCAGCAGCCGACTTTTGGCTGACAATGAGCAGTTCTTC.

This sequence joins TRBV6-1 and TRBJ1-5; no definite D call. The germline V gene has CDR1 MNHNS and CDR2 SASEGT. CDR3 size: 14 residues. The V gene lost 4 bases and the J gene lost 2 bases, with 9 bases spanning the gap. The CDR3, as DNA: TGTGCCAGCAGTGGTTCCCGGGGCAATCAGCCCCAGCATTTT. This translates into CASSGSRGNQPQHF.

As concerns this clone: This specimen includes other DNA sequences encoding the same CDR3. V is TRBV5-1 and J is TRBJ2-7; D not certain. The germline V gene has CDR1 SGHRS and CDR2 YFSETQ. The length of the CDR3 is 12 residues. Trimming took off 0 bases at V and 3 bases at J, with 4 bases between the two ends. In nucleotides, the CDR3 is TGCGCCAGCAGCTTGGACAACTACGAGCAGTACTTC. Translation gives CASSLDNYEQYF.

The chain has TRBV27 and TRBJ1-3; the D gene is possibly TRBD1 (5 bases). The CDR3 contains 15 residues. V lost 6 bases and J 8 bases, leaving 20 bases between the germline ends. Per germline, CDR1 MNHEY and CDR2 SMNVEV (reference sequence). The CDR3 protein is CASSRPGTTDHTIYF. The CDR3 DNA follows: TGTGCCAGCAGCCGACCCGGGACTACGGACCACACCATATATTTT.

In DNA form, the CDR3 reads TGTGCCAGCAGTGCGACTAGCGGGAGTTGGGCAGATACGCAGTATTTT. Its translation: CASSATSGSWADTQYF. J is TRBJ2-3 and V is TRBV2, with 12 bases aligning to TRBD2. With V trimmed by 4 bases and J by 4 bases, 6 bases remained unmatched. The germline gives CDR1 SNHLY, CDR2 FYNNEI. The CDR3 length is 16 residues.

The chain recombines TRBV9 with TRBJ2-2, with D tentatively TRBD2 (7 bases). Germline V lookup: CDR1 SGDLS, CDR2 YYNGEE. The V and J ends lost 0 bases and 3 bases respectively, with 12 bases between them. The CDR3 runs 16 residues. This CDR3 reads CASSVVAGADTGELFF. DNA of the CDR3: TGTGCCAGCAGCGTAGTTGCGGGGGCCGACACCGGGGAGCTGTTTTTT.

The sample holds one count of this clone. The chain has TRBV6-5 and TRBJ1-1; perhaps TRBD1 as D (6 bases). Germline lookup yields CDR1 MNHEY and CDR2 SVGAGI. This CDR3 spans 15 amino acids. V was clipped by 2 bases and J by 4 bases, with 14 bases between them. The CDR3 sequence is CASSYGSQGGTEAFF. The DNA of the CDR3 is TGTGCCAGCAGTTACGGATCCCAAGGGGGCACTGAAGCTTTCTTT.